This entry lists 18 T cell receptor beta chains sequenced from one sample in a study of beta chain features in type 1 diabetes. Study-wide points: Significant though moderate, a shortening of TCRB CDR3s appeared in all four CD4+ subsets of Type 1 diabetes patients.

Reverse transcribing all isolated RNA meant expressed TCRB transcripts were sequenced. Clones were read by immunoSEQ multiplex PCR, and TCRdb kept only the in-frame ones, dropping some. Of under 55,000 clones listed, roughly 39% were seen once; the top ten hold over 1.1%. Their cognate antigens are unknown. Sequenced sample: Tregs from blood. The receptor set was obtained from a young man with type 1 diabetes.

Only a few counts were recorded for this clone. CDR3 amino acids: CASSFSGGEQYF. In DNA, the CDR3 is TGTGCCAGCAGCTTTTCCGGCGGAGAGCAGTACTTC. The gene calls are TRBV7-9 and TRBJ2-5; D is unresolved. The CDR3 has 12 amino acids. Trimming removed 3 bases at V and 11 bases at J, with 13 bases between. Germline V gene sequence: CDR1 SEHNR, CDR2 FQNEAQ (reference sequence).

The chain couples TRBV28 to TRBJ2-7, with 8 bases that match TRBD1. Germline V gene sequence: CDR1 MDHEN, CDR2 SYDVKM. V lost 8 bases, J lost 2 bases, and 5 bases stayed unmatched. The CDR3 contains 13 residues. DNA for the CDR3: TGTGCCAGCCCCGGGACAGGACCCTACGAGCAGTACTTC. Protein: CASPGTGPYEQYF.

The chain carries TRBV29-1 and TRBJ2-7, with 8 bases aligning to TRBD1. V dropped 7 bases and J dropped 3; count of bases not matched to a gene: 8. CDR1 SQVTM and CDR2 ANQGSEA come from the germline V gene. The CDR3 spans 13 residues. CDR3 nucleotide sequence: TGCAGCGCCCGGACAGGGAGTATCTACGAGCAGTACTTC. Encoded protein: CSARTGSIYEQYF.

The V and J genes are TRBV28 and TRBJ2-5, with D possibly matching TRBD2 (5 bases). The CDR3 totals 12 residues. Germline loops: CDR1 MDHEN, CDR2 SYDVKM. V was shortened by 3 bases and J by 5 bases, with 7 bases between the two germline ends. The CDR3 DNA is TGTGCCAGCAGTTTGTCGGGGGAGACCCAGTACTTC. Protein product: CASSLSGETQYF.

This clone was picked up a small number of times. The V gene is TRBV7-9, the J gene TRBJ1-5; 8 bases line up with TRBD1. The CDR3 spans 15 residues. Per the germline V gene, CDR1 is SEHNR and CDR2 is FQNEAQ (reference sequence). Trimming removed 3 bases from V and 6 bases from J; junction bases left unmatched: 7. CDR3 sequence: CASSFSDRAVQPQHF. CDR3 nucleotide sequence: TGTGCCAGCAGCTTCTCGGACAGGGCGGTTCAGCCCCAGCATTTT.

This clone is termed medium-sized. This chain uses TRBV11-1 with TRBJ2-5, with 9 bases lining up with TRBD2. CDR1 and CDR2 from the germline V gene are SGHAT and FQDESV (reference sequence). Trimming at V came to 4 bases and at J to 7 bases, leaving 13 bases not matched to a gene. This CDR3 has 16 residues. CDR3 sequence (DNA): TGTGCCAGCAGCTCCAACTCCGGGACTAGCCAGGCGACCCAGTACTTC. It codes for CASSSNSGTSQATQYF. The full variable domain, rest sourced from reference TRBV11-1 and TRBJ2-5, is EAEVAQSPRYKITEKSQAVAFWCDPISGHATLYWYRQILGQGPELLVQFQDESVVDDSQLPKDRFSAERLKGVDSTLKIQPAELGDSAMYLCASSSNSGTSQATQYFGPGTRLLVL.

This clone was counted a few times. The chain employs TRBV6-6 and TRBJ2-1, with D perhaps matching TRBD1 (6 bases). The CDR3 has 14 residues. The V gene's germline CDR1 is MNHNY and CDR2 SVGAGI (reference sequence). V dropped 5 bases and J dropped 4 bases, with 12 bases sitting between them. In DNA, the CDR3 is TGTGCCAGCAGTATGAGGGGGAATTACAATGAGCAGTTCTTC. Translating gives CASSMRGNYNEQFF.

In its sample, this clone was seen a few times. The V and J genes are TRBV4-1 and TRBJ2-5; 14 nucleotides line up with TRBD2. V dropped 0 bases and J dropped 4; count of bases not matched to a gene: 4. Germline CDR1 reads MGHRA; CDR2 reads YSYEKL. The CDR3 extends over 17 amino acids. CDR3 bases: TGCGCCAGCAGCCAAGAAACCGGGACTAGCGGGAGAGAGACCCAGTACTTC. Amino acid sequence: CASSQETGTSGRETQYF.

This chain links TRBV30 with TRBJ2-3, with 7 bases lining up with TRBD1. V dropped 3 bases and J dropped 0; count of bases not matched to a gene: 6. The CDR3 loop spans 15 amino acids. Germline lookup yields CDR1 GTSNPN and CDR2 SVGIG (reference sequence). The CDR3 sequence is CAWSPGQSSTDTQYF. CDR3 sequence (DNA): TGTGCCTGGAGCCCGGGACAGTCTAGCACAGATACGCAGTATTTT.

The J gene is TRBJ2-5, the V gene TRBV14; weak D call: TRBD2 (5 bases). V was clipped by 1 base and J by 7 bases, with 16 bases between them. This CDR3 is built from 15 residues. Looked up from germline, CDR1 is SGHDN and CDR2 is FVKESK. The CDR3: CASSQGFAGAGTQYF. In nucleotides, the CDR3 is TGTGCCAGCAGCCAAGGGTTTGCGGGTGCGGGGACCCAGTACTTC. The full variable domain, in which reference TRBV14 and TRBJ2-5 provide the parts outside the CDR3, is EAGVTQFPSHSVIEKGQTVTLRCDPISGHDNLYWYRRVMGKEIKFLLHFVKESKQDESGMPNNRFLAERTGGTYSTLKVQPAELEDSGVYFCASSQGFAGAGTQYFGPGTRLLVL.

This clone was recorded once. The gene calls are TRBV7-9 and TRBJ1-3; D gene unclear. Germline CDR1 is SEHNR and CDR2 is FQNEAQ (reference sequence). V was trimmed by 2 bases and J by 7 bases, leaving 3 bases between them. The CDR3 sequence is 11 residues long. CDR3 DNA sequence: TGTGCCAGCAGCTTACAGAACACCATATATTTT. The encoded protein is CASSLQNTIYF.

This chain uses TRBV9 with TRBJ2-1; TRBD2 aligns across 10 bases. CDR1 and CDR2 from the germline V gene are SGDLS and YYNGEE. CDR3 size: 13 residues. Germline trimming cut 3 bases from V and 7 bases from J; bases unmatched to any gene: 1. In DNA form, the CDR3 reads TGTGCCAGCAGCGGGACTAGCGGTAATGAGCAGTTCTTC. This translates into CASSGTSGNEQFF.

This clone has a single count. The CDR3 bases are TGCGCCAGCAGCGGTGGTGGTAGCGGGATTTCAGATACGCAGTATTTT. Protein product: CASSGGGSGISDTQYF. The V and J genes are TRBV5-1 and TRBJ2-3, with 8 bases aligning to TRBD2. CDR1 is SGHRS and CDR2 is YFSETQ in the germline V gene. This CDR3 is built from 16 residues. With V trimmed by 4 bases and J by 4 bases, 11 bases remained unmatched.

This chain's CDR3 is CASSLGASGRAYEQYF. The DNA of the CDR3 is TGTGCCAGCAGTTTAGGGGCCAGCGGGAGGGCCTACGAGCAGTACTTC. This chain joins TRBV27 and TRBJ2-7; 10 bases fit TRBD2. The V gene's germline CDR1 is MNHEY and CDR2 SMNVEV (reference sequence). The CDR3 covers 16 residues. V shed 2 bases and J 2 bases; nucleotides not matched to a gene: 6.

The J gene is TRBJ2-7, the V gene TRBV18; weak D call: TRBD1 (5 bases). The CDR3 length is 16 residues. Deletions cut 2 bases from V and 4 bases from J, with 18 bases between. Germline CDR1 and CDR2: KGHSH and LQKENI. CDR3 in DNA: TGTGCCAGCTCACCAGGGAACGTAGGGCAGGGATACGAGCAGTACTTC. Protein: CASSPGNVGQGYEQYF.

The CDR3 is CASSQRPMGQSNTEAFF. For the CDR3, the DNA is TGTGCCAGCAGCCAAAGACCTATGGGACAGAGTAACACTGAAGCTTTCTTT. V usage is TRBV4-2 and J usage is TRBJ1-1; the match to TRBD1 covers 7 bases. The CDR3 has 17 residues. V gave up 2 bases and J gave up 2 bases; unmatched junction bases: 11. Germline assignment: CDR1 LGHNA and CDR2 YNFKEQ.

J is TRBJ1-2 and V is TRBV5-4; 9 bases are shared with TRBD1. V shed 4 bases, J shed 8 bases, and the junction held 6 bases outside the gene matches. The CDR3 is 13 amino acids. Germline V CDR1 and CDR2: SGHNT, YYREEE (reference sequence). CDR3 nucleotides: TGTGCCAGCAGCCGGACAGGGGAAGGAGGCTACACCTTC. This gives the protein CASSRTGEGGYTF.

This clone was observed a handful of times. V and J are TRBV27 and TRBJ2-2; the match to TRBD1 covers 8 bases. Germline CDR1 MNHEY, CDR2 SMNVEV (reference sequence). V was pared by 9 bases and J by 7 bases, with 10 bases of the junction left unmatched. This CDR3 is built from 14 residues. CDR3 bases: TGTGCCAGTCGGACAGGGAGTTGGGGCGGGGAGCTGTTTTTT. It translates to CASRTGSWGGELFF.